This T cell receptor beta chain was profiled in a study of siplizumab effects on memory and regulatory T cells (dated by TCRdb to the late 2010s). Study-wide context: Across several responder-stimulator pairs, mixed lymphocyte reactions were run as pairs, around 1 with siplizumab at around 0.96 ug/mL and around 1 without drug. The effect of the anti-CD2 antibody siplizumab on alloreactive T-cell subsets was examined in allogeneic mixed lymphocyte reactions constructed from human PBMCs.

For approximately 6 days, cells in the mixed lymphocyte reaction were kept in coculture at 37 degrees C. After responder PBMCs were labelled with CFSE and stimulator PBMCs with Violet Dye, the two populations were combined at a 1:1 ratio. Sorted unstimulated T cells, along with proliferating T cells recovered from mixed lymphocyte reactions, underwent TCRbeta CDR3 sequencing. Fresh whole blood from approximately ten HLA-typed healthy donors was used to isolate PBMCs. Proliferating CFSE-low responder T cells were FACS-sorted after the mixed lymphocyte reaction for TCR sequencing. Overall study results and their limits: Among mappable alloreactive CD4+ clones, the Treg-derived fraction averaged approximately 63% with siplizumab versus approximately 27% in control reactions. Sequences below about 10^-5 frequency were poorly captured, so only a minor fraction of alloreactive clones could be mapped to unstimulated subsets. Siplizumab significantly lowered the cumulative frequency of alloreactive sequences that could be traced to unstimulated CD4+ memory T cells. Compared with memory T cells, unstimulated naive T cells appeared more diverse, and naive cells seemed to make a substantial contribution to the alloresponse. For roughly 75-95% of proliferating CD4+ or CD8+ clones, no naive or memory phenotype could be assigned. Whether proliferating Tregs from siplizumab cultures were suppressive was not functionally confirmed.

The library was made by the immunoSEQ multiplex PCR assay. Roughly 10^5 TCR templates per sample were assayed on the deep sequencing platform. Genomic DNA extracted from sorted T cells was used for TCRbeta CDR3 sequencing. Per the source publication's procedure: Clonal analysis of TCRbeta CDR3 data was done in the R programming language. Comparing unstimulated samples against CFSE-low samples taken after the reaction was how alloreactive CD4+ and CD8+ clones were defined. Regulatory or non-regulatory origin was assigned to alloreactive CD4+ clones by matching of sequences to sorted unstimulated Treg and non-Treg repertoires. Held by TCRdb, this immuneACCESS table contains in-frame sequences only and omits some clones. Under half of the omission traces to an unresolved V gene where checked; the cause of the rest is unknown. V and J calls and clone size are given by that table; D and trimming were obtained from the DNA. This sample has fewer than 11,000 clones in its table, and roughly 50% of those were observed once. Approximately 22% of the sample goes to the ten largest clones.

Note on this clone: Its antigen is still unknown. No much larger clone is present one base from it, and per-base qualities are unavailable.

V drops 3 bases and J drops 4 bases, leaving 9 bases in between. Inclusive of the bounding cysteine and phenylalanine, the CDR3 is 13 residues long. The entry retains the CDR3 DNA only, 39 bases that are in frame from base 1. CDR1 and CDR2, per the germline V gene, are LGHNA and YNFKEQ. The sequenced sample consisted of CFSE-low (dividing) CD4+ T cells sorted from an allogeneic mixed lymphocyte reaction. This receptor chain uses TRBV4-2 and TRBJ2-5; the D gene is possibly TRBD1, with 6 bases matching. This TCR came from a human donor in good health; the cells came from an allogeneic mixed lymphocyte reaction. The CDR3 reads as follows: CASSHGQRETQYF. The DNA reads TGTGCCAGCAGCCATGGACAGCGAGAGACCCAGTACTTC.